Listed here are 14 T cell receptor beta chains from one sample, sequenced in a study of T cell repertoires and HLA-DP antigens (dated by TCRdb to between 2017 and 2018). These receptors' targets are unknown. The library relied on the immunoSEQ multiplex PCR assay. TCRdb re-hosts the immuneACCESS table, in-frame sequences only. Its copies lack some clones; in the studies checked, an unresolved V gene accounts for under half of them, and the cause for the rest is not known. The sample records some 110,000 clones, 80% to 95% of which are singletons. The ten top clones hold about 0.25% of the sample. Sample: CD4+ T cells from PBMCs. The origin of the receptors is a woman aged 18-29 years in good health and CMV-seronegative.

The chain recombines TRBV2 with TRBJ2-5, with a possible D match to TRBD2 (5 bases). This CDR3 spans 15 amino acids. V lost 8 bases to trimming and J lost 2 bases, with 18 bases between them. The V gene's germline CDR1 is SNHLY and CDR2 FYNNEI. The CDR3 is CASGRAGSTQETQYF. The CDR3 nucleotides are TGTGCCAGCGGGCGGGCCGGGTCGACTCAAGAGACCCAGTACTTC.

This clone was counted a single time. This chain connects TRBV4-1 to TRBJ2-1, with TRBD2 matching over 9 bases. The CDR3 has 16 amino acids. The germline V gene encodes CDR1 MGHRA and CDR2 YSYEKL. J lost 6 bases, V lost 8 bases, and 14 bases had no gene match. This CDR3 is CASRNSGGRASNEQFF. The CDR3 DNA sequence: TGCGCCAGCCGTAACTCAGGCGGGAGGGCCAGCAATGAGCAGTTCTTC.

The chain has TRBV5-1 and TRBJ1-3; the D gene is possibly TRBD1 (6 bases). CDR1 is SGHRS and CDR2 is YFSETQ in the germline V gene. The CDR3 has 15 amino acids. Trimming removed 0 bases at V and 2 bases at J, with 9 bases between. The CDR3 nucleotides read TGCGCCAGCAGCTTGGGGACAGCCCCTGGAAACACCATATATTTT. This translates into CASSLGTAPGNTIYF.

The chain recombines TRBV7-3 with TRBJ2-1; TRBD1 agrees at 10 bases. The length of the CDR3 is 14 residues. V was clipped by 5 bases and J by 4 bases; unmatched bases: 2. In germline, CDR1 is SGHTA, CDR2 FQGTGA. The CDR3 DNA follows: TGTGCCAGCAGCCCGGGACAGGGGTACAATGAGCAGTTCTTC. Encoded protein: CASSPGQGYNEQFF.

The table lists this clone with a count of one. The V and J genes are TRBV30 and TRBJ2-3; no firm D call. The CDR3 is made up of 15 amino acids. Trimming cost V 0 bases and J 1 base, with 11 bases left between them. Germline V lookup: CDR1 GTSNPN, CDR2 SVGIG (reference sequence). The CDR3, as DNA: TGTGCCTGGAGTGTAAGGTGGAATCGCACAGATACGCAGTATTTT. This codes for CAWSVRWNRTDTQYF.

V and J are TRBV30 and TRBJ1-5; D gene ambiguous. The CDR3 covers 14 residues. CDR1 is GTSNPN and CDR2 is SVGIG in the germline V gene (reference sequence). V was pared by 0 bases and J by 3 bases, with 9 bases between. This CDR3 is CAWSVFGFNQPQHF. DNA of the CDR3: TGTGCCTGGAGTGTGTTTGGATTCAATCAGCCCCAGCATTTT.

The chain employs TRBV27 and TRBJ2-3, with D unresolved. The ends were cut back, 3 bases at V and 6 bases at J, with 10 bases in the middle. The germline CDR1 and CDR2 sequences are MNHEY and SMNVEV (reference sequence). CDR3 length: 13 amino acids. The CDR3 DNA reads as TGTGCCAGCAGTTTCTCCTCTTCGGATACGCAGTATTTT. Amino acid sequence: CASSFSSSDTQYF.

This chain joins TRBV11-3 and TRBJ2-1; TRBD2 matches at 12 bases. The germline gives CDR1 SGHNT, CDR2 YENEEA. V was pared by 1 base and J by 5 bases, with 0 bases of the junction left unmatched. This CDR3 is 15 amino acids long. This CDR3 reads CASSLGLAGDNEQFF. CDR3 nucleotide sequence: TGTGCCAGCAGCTTAGGACTAGCGGGAGACAATGAGCAGTTCTTC.

The chain couples TRBV5-1 to TRBJ2-3; D is ambiguous. Germline V gene sequence: CDR1 SGHRS, CDR2 YFSETQ. CDR3 length: 16 amino acids. Trimming left V 4 bases short and J 0 bases short, with 15 bases between. In DNA, the CDR3 is TGCGCCAGCAGCCTGAAGGACGGTACTAGCACAGATACGCAGTATTTT. It yields the protein CASSLKDGTSTDTQYF.

The V gene is TRBV29-1, the J gene TRBJ2-7; 7 nucleotides align to TRBD1. Germline-derived CDR1 and CDR2 are SQVTM and ANQGSEA. The V gene end was trimmed by 6 bases and the J gene end by 3 bases; junction bases not matched to a gene: 11. The CDR3 runs 14 residues. The DNA for the CDR3 is TGCAGCGTGAAATACCAGACAGGGAACTACGAGCAGTACTTC. This codes for CSVKYQTGNYEQYF.

The chain recombines TRBV6-6 with TRBJ2-7; D possibly matches TRBD1 or TRBD2 (5 bases each). V shed 7 bases and J shed 0 bases, with 13 bases lying between them. The length of the CDR3 is 14 residues. Germline assignment: CDR1 MNHNY and CDR2 SVGAGI (reference sequence). CDR3 coding DNA: TGTGCCAGCATTGGGGGAAAGAGCTCCTACGAGCAGTACTTC. It specifies CASIGGKSSYEQYF.

This sequence joins TRBV29-1 and TRBJ2-2; tentatively, D is TRBD2 (7 bases). Germline loops: CDR1 SQVTM, CDR2 ANQGSEA. Trimming removed 6 bases from V and 2 bases from J, with 19 bases in between. The CDR3 is 16 amino acids. As DNA, the CDR3 is TGCAGCGTGGGAGGGGTGGCAGGGGCCAACACCGGGGAGCTGTTTTTT. Translating it yields CSVGGVAGANTGELFF.

The gene calls are TRBV7-9 and TRBJ1-6, with 7 bases lining up with TRBD1. From germline, CDR1 is SEHNR and CDR2 FQNEAQ (reference sequence). The CDR3 consists of 15 residues. Unmatched junction bases numbered 10, after V lost 5 bases and J lost 9 bases. The CDR3 DNA reads as TGTGCCAGCAGCGAGCAGACAGGGCGGGTTTCACCCCTCCACTTT. Encoded protein: CASSEQTGRVSPLHF.

This clone was observed once. This CDR3 is CASSLEGEAGELFF. Written as DNA, the CDR3 is TGTGCCAGCAGCTTAGAGGGGGAGGCCGGGGAGCTGTTTTTT. The chain combines TRBV7-3 with TRBJ2-2; D may correspond to TRBD1 or TRBD2 (6 bases each). V gave up 2 bases and J gave up 6 bases, with 10 bases separating them. Germline values: CDR1 SGHTA, CDR2 FQGTGA. The CDR3 extends over 14 amino acids.